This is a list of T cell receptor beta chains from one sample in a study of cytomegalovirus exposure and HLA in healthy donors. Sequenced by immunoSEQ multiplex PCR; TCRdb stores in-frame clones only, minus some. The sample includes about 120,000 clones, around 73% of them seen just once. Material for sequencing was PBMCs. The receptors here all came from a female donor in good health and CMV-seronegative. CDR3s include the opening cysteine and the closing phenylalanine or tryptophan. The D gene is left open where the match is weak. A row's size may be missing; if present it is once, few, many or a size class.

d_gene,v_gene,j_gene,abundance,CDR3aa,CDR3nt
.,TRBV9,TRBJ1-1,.,CASSVLDRMNTEAFF,TGTGCCAGCAGCGTGCTGGACAGAATGAACACTGAAGCTTTCTTT
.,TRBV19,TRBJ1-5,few,CASSVSFGWGPYSNQPQHF,TGTGCCAGTTCGGTGAGTTTCGGATGGGGGCCGTATAGCAATCAGCCCCAGCATTTT
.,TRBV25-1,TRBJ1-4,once,CASSEYSSGHQIEKLFF,TGTGCCAGCAGTGAATACTCGTCTGGACACCAGATTGAAAAACTGTTTTTT
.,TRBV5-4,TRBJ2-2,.,CASSLWGDTGELFF,TGTGCCAGCAGCTTGTGGGGGGACACCGGGGAGCTGTTTTTT
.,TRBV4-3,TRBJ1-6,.,CASSQDKGRASSPLHF,TGCGCCAGCAGCCAAGATAAGGGCAGGGCCAGTTCACCCCTCCACTTT
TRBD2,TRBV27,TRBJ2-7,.,CASSALAGGREQYF,TGTGCCAGCAGTGCGCTAGCGGGAGGGCGGGAGCAGTACTTC
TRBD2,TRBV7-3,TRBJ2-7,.,CASSPGTDDGEGSYEQYF,TGTGCCAGCAGCCCAGGGACGGACGATGGGGAGGGCTCCTACGAGCAGTACTTC
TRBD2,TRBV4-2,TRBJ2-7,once,CASSPGTSHSYEQYF,TGTGCCAGCAGCCCAGGGACTAGCCACTCCTACGAGCAGTACTTC
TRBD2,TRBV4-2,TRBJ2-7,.,CASSHELAVIYEQYF,TGTGCCAGCAGCCATGAACTAGCGGTGATCTACGAGCAGTACTTC
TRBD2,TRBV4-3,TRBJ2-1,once,CASSQGLAGGPNYNEQFF,TGCGCCAGCAGCCAGGGACTAGCGGGAGGGCCTAACTACAATGAGCAGTTCTTC
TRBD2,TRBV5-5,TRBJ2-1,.,CASSLTSGIYDNEQFF,TGTGCCAGCAGCTTGACTAGCGGGATTTATGACAATGAGCAGTTCTTC
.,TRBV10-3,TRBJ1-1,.,CAISESYGHPEAFF,TGTGCCATCAGTGAGTCTTATGGGCACCCTGAAGCTTTCTTT
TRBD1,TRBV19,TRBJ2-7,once,CASSISTGEADEQYF,TGTGCCAGTAGTATTTCAACAGGGGAAGCGGACGAGCAGTACTTC
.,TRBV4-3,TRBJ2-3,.,CASSQEVSTAYTDTQYF,TGCGCCAGCAGCCAAGAGGTTTCGACAGCCTACACAGATACGCAGTATTTT
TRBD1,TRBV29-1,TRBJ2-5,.,CSLGLGQGTQTQYF,TGCAGCTTAGGATTGGGACAGGGGACTCAGACCCAGTACTTC
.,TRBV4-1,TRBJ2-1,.,CASSHPGSYNEQFF,TGCGCCAGCAGCCATCCAGGATCCTACAATGAGCAGTTCTTC
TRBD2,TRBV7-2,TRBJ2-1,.,CASSPRLAGGTMKQFF,TGTGCCAGCAGCCCTAGACTAGCGGGAGGGACAATGAAGCAGTTCTTC
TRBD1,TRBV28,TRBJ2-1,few,CASRPTAGGGNEQFF,TGTGCCAGCAGGCCGACGGCAGGGGGCGGGAATGAGCAGTTCTTC
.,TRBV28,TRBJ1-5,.,CASSSALRQINQPQHF,TGTGCCAGCAGTTCCGCCCTCCGACAAATCAATCAGCCCCAGCATTTT
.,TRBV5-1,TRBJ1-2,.,CASSLDAGGSGYTF,TGCGCCAGCAGCTTGGACGCGGGGGGTTCGGGCTACACCTTC
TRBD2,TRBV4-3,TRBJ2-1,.,CASSPHLAGSSYNEQFF,TGCGCCAGCAGCCCCCACCTAGCGGGGTCCTCCTACAATGAGCAGTTCTTC
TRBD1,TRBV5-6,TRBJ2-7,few,CASSSDRRRYEQYF,TGTGCCAGCAGCTCGGACAGGCGTCGATACGAGCAGTACTTC
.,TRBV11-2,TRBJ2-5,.,CASSSTGTQYF,TGTGCCAGCAGCTCCACCGGGACACAATACTTC
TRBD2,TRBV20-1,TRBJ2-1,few,CSAEREGQQFF,TGCAGTGCTGAGCGGGAGGGCCAGCAGTTCTTC
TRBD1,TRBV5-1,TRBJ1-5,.,CASSRNRGQPQHF,TGCGCCAGCAGCCGGAACAGGGGTCAGCCCCAGCATTTT
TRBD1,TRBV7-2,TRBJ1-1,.,CASSSYGGGWMNTEAFF,TGTGCCAGCAGCTCATACGGAGGGGGCTGGATGAACACTGAAGCTTTCTTT
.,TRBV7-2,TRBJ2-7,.,CASSPRADYEQYF,TGTGCCAGCAGCCCGAGGGCCGACTACGAGCAGTACTTC
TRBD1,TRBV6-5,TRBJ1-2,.,CASSSRDRHGYTF,TGTGCCAGCAGTTCCCGGGACAGGCATGGCTACACCTTC
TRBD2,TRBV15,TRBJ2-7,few,CATSSGTSGAYEQYF,TGTGCCACCAGCAGCGGGACTAGCGGTGCCTACGAGCAGTACTTC
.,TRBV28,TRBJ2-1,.,CAWKRAGSSYNEQFF,TGTGCCTGGAAGAGGGCGGGCTCCTCCTACAATGAGCAGTTCTTC
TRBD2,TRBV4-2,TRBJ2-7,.,CASSQDLGLAGRQYF,TGTGCCAGCAGCCAAGATCTTGGACTAGCGGGTCGGCAGTACTTC
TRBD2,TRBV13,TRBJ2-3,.,CASSSRLAGGDTQYF,TGTGCCAGCAGTTCAAGACTAGCGGGAGGAGATACGCAGTATTTT
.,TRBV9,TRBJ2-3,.,CASSVRGLASTDTQYF,TGTGCCAGCAGCGTAAGGGGACTTGCTAGCACAGATACGCAGTATTTT
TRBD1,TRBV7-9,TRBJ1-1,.,CASSSRTGDDTEAFF,TGTGCCAGCAGCTCCCGGACAGGGGATGACACTGAAGCTTTCTTT
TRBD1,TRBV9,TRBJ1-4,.,CASSVWTGTNEKLFF,TGTGCCAGCAGCGTGTGGACAGGGACTAATGAAAAACTGTTTTTT
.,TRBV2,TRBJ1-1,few,CASILQGLAFF,TGTGCCAGCATCTTACAGGGTCTTGCTTTCTTT
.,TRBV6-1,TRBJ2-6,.,CASSELRQASGANVLTF,TGTGCCAGCAGTGAATTGCGACAGGCCTCTGGGGCCAACGTCCTGACTTTC
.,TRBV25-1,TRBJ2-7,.,CASSEPKPGLSYEQYF,TGTGCCAGCAGTGAACCGAAGCCGGGACTCTCCTACGAGCAGTACTTC
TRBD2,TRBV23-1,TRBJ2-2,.,CASSPRLAGLNTGELFF,TGCGCCAGCAGTCCCAGACTAGCGGGGCTGAACACCGGGGAGCTGTTTTTT
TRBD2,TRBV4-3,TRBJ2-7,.,CASSRDLAGGPYEQYF,TGCGCCAGCAGCCGGGACCTAGCGGGAGGTCCCTACGAGCAGTACTTC
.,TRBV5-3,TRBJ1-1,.,CARSLERRGALNTEAFF,TGTGCCAGAAGCTTGGAGCGCCGCGGGGCTTTGAACACTGAAGCTTTCTTT
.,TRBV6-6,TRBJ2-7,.,CASQGKGREQYF,TGTGCCAGCCAGGGGAAAGGGCGCGAGCAGTACTTC
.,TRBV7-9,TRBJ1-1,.,CASSPTGLGNTEAFF,TGTGCCAGCAGTCCAACAGGGCTGGGAAACACTGAAGCTTTCTTT
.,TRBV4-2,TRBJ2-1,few,CASSPWEADPSYNEQFF,TGTGCCAGCAGCCCCTGGGAAGCGGATCCCTCCTACAATGAGCAGTTCTTC
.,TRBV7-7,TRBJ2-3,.,CASSLGLADTQYF,TGTGCCAGCAGCTTAGGCCTAGCAGATACGCAGTATTTT
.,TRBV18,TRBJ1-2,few,CASSPTAGSYGYTF,TGTGCCAGCTCACCAACGGCGGGGAGCTATGGCTACACCTTC
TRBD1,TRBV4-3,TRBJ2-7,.,CASSLGQATSYEQYF,TGCGCCAGCAGCCTCGGACAGGCCACCTCCTACGAGCAGTACTTC
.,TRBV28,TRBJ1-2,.,CASSLSGINYGYTF,TGTGCCAGCAGTTTGTCAGGAATTAACTATGGCTACACCTTC
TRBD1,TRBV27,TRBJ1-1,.,CASSSGTGVDTEAFF,TGTGCCAGCAGTTCGGGGACAGGGGTCGACACTGAAGCTTTCTTT
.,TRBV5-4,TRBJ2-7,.,CASSTQDSYEQYF,TGTGCCAGCAGCACGCAGGACTCCTACGAGCAGTACTTC
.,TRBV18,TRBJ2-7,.,CASSHDSSSYEQYF,TGTGCCAGCTCACATGACAGTTCCTCCTACGAGCAGTACTTC
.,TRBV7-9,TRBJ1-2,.,CASSFPGDNYGYTF,TGTGCCAGCAGCTTCCCAGGGGATAACTATGGCTACACCTTC
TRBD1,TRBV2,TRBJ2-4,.,CASSGGTGVNIQYF,TGTGCCAGCAGCGGCGGGACAGGGGTAAACATTCAGTACTTC